These T cell receptor beta chains were read from a single sample in a study of blood T cell repertoires in COVID-19. Measured with immunoSEQ multiplex PCR; TCRdb has only the in-frame clones, and not every one. The data contain 200,000 or so clones, 84% of them singletons. The specimen was PBMCs or T cells enriched from blood (not recorded which). These receptor sequences come from a man aged 40-55 years who had recovered from COVID-19. Both conserved end residues are trimmed from each CDR3.

>TRBV10-3|TRBJ1-5
AISESQGAFQPQH
>TRBV4-2|TRBJ1-1
ASSSQGGGTEAF
>TRBV27|TRBJ1-1
ASRRTGYSIRDTEAF
>TRBV4-3|TRBJ2-7
ASSQDIGGTYEQY
>TRBV6-6|TRBJ1-5
ASRSTGVGNQPQH
>TRBV11-2|TRBJ1-2
ASSQGRGYGYT
>TRBV2|TRBJ1-3
ASRAGPGNTIY
>TRBV6-5|TRBJ1-6
ASGQNNSPLH
>TRBV7-9|TRBJ2-1
ASSIGGGSYNEQF
>TRBV5-1|TRBJ1-2
ATAGEGLVDGYT
>TRBV7-9|TRBJ2-3
ASSSPTGADTQY
>TRBV12-3/TRBV12-4|TRBJ1-2
ASKQGRMSGYT
>TRBV6-5|TRBJ1-6
ASTGAGRNNSPLH
>TRBV5-1|TRBJ1-1
ASSPNTRDMNTEAF
>TRBV30|TRBJ2-2
AWSTSGAYTGELF
>TRBV20-1|TRBJ1-1
SATSGVGAF
>TRBV30|TRBJ2-1
AWRGTSRNEQF
>TRBV3-1/TRBV3-2|TRBJ2-7
ASTPVPSSGEQY
>TRBV3-1/TRBV3-2|TRBJ2-5
ASSHDSGGRQETQY
>TRBV30|TRBJ2-7
AWSGQGGFYEQY
>TRBV7-2|TRBJ1-6
ASSYLNRINNSPLH
>TRBV10-2|TRBJ1-2
ASTRDTRSNYGYT
>TRBV21-1|TRBJ2-1
ASSKGLAGTLWQF
>TRBV12-3/TRBV12-4|TRBJ1-6
ATTRRINSPLH
>TRBV6-5|TRBJ1-1
ASSLRTVNTEAF
>TRBV7-9|TRBJ2-7
ASSLGGRTRREEQY
>TRBV19|TRBJ1-2
ASSISSTARYT
>TRBV7-9|TRBJ2-7
ASSRGQGFDEQY
>TRBV7-6|TRBJ2-7
ASSRDRGSYEQY
>TRBV6-5|TRBJ1-4
ASSPPSEAEKLF
>TRBV7-2|TRBJ2-7
ASSPVTGGPYEQY
>TRBV24-1|TRBJ1-2
ATSDFRTDYGYT
>TRBV9|TRBJ2-7
ASSRTGFSYEQY
>TRBV30|TRBJ1-2
AWKIQGAYGYT
>TRBV18|TRBJ1-1
ASSPSDSRATEAF
>TRBV9|TRBJ2-3
ASSAWTSGGGMDTQY
>TRBV9|TRBJ2-5
ASSASGETQY
>TRBV4-1|TRBJ1-1
ASSHLSAGTEAF
>TRBV10-2|TRBJ2-4
ASSDTPSGGIAKNIQY
>TRBV15|TRBJ1-1
ATSRTGYPPAF
>TRBV14|TRBJ1-1
ASSTGISTEAF
>TRBV5-1|TRBJ1-5
ASSLESRSPYHSNQPQH
>TRBV30|TRBJ1-4
AWSVQQNEKLF
>TRBV7-2|TRBJ2-1
ASSSGLGTGAYNEQF